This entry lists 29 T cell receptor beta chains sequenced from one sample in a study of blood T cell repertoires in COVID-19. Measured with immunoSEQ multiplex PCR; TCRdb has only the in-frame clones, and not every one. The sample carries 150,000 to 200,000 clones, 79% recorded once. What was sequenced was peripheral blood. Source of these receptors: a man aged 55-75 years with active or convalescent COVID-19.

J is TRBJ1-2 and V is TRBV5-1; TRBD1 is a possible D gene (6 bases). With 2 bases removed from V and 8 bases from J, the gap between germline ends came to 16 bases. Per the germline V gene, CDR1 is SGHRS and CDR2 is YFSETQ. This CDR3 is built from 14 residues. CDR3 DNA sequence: TGCGCCAGCAGCTTAGGCAGGGAGGGGGACGGCTACACCTTC. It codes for CASSLGREGDGYTF. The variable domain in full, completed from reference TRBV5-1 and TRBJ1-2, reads KAGVTQTPRYLIKTRGQQVTLSCSPISGHRSVSWYQQTPGQGLQFLFEYFSETQRNKGNFPGRFSGRQFSNSRSEMNVSTLELGDSALYLCASSLGREGDGYTFGSGTRLTVV.

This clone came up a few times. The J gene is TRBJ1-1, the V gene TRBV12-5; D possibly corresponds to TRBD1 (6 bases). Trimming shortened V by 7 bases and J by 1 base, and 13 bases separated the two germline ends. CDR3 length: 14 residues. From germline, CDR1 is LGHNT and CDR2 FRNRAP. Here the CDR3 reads CASASQGRNTEAFF. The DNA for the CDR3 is TGTGCTAGTGCCTCACAGGGCAGGAACACTGAAGCTTTCTTT.

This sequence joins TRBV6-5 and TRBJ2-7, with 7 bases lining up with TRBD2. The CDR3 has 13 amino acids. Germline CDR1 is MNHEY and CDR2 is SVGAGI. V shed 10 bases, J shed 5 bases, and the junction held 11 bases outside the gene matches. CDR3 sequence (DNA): TGTGCCACGCAAGACTGGGGGGGGAACGAGCAGTACTTC. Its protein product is CATQDWGGNEQYF.

DNA of the CDR3: TGTGCCAGCAGTGTCCTCGGGACAGGGGGCATGTATGGCTACACCTTC. Protein product: CASSVLGTGGMYGYTF. V is TRBV27 and J is TRBJ1-2, with TRBD1 matching 12 bases. CDR3 length: 16 residues. V lost 5 bases, J lost 5 bases, and 9 bases stayed unmatched. Germline V gene data show CDR1 as MNHEY and CDR2 as SMNVEV (reference sequence).

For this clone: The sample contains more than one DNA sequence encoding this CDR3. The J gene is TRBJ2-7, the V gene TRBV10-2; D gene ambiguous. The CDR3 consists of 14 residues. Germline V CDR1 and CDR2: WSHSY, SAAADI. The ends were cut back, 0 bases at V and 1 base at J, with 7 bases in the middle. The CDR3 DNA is TGCGCCAGCAGTGAGTCTCTATCGTCCTACGAGCAGTACTTC. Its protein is CASSESLSSYEQYF.

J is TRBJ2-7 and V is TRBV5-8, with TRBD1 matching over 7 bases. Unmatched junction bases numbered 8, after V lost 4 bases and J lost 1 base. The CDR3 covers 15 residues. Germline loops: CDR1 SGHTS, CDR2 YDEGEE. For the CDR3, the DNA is TGTGCCAGCAGCCCGAAAGGACAGGATTCCTACGAGCAGTACTTC. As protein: CASSPKGQDSYEQYF.

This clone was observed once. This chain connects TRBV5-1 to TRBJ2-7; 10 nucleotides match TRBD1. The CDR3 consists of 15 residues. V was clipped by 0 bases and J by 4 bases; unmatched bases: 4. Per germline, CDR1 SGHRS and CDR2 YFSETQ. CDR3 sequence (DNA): TGCGCCAGCAGCTTGGGGGACAGGGGTCGTTACGAGCAGTACTTC. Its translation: CASSLGDRGRYEQYF.

Here the CDR3 reads CASSYSGGRAGDIQYF. DNA for the CDR3: TGTGCCAGCAGTTACTCAGGCGGGAGGGCCGGTGACATTCAGTACTTC. V is TRBV6-5 and J is TRBJ2-4; 9 bases line up with TRBD2. Germline V gene sequence: CDR1 MNHEY, CDR2 SVGAGI. The CDR3 covers 16 residues. Trimming removed 0 bases from V and 8 bases from J; junction bases left unmatched: 8.

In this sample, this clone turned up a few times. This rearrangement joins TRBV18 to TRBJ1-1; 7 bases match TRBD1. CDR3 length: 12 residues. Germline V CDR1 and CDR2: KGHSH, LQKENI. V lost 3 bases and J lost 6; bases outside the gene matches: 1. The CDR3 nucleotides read TGTGCCAGCTCACCGGGGACAGCTGAAGCTTTCTTT. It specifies CASSPGTAEAFF.

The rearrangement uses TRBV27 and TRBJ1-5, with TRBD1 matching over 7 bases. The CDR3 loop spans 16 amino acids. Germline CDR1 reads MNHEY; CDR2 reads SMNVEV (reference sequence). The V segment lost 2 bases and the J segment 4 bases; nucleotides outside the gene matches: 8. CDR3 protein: CASSLAGTAANQPQHF. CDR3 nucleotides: TGTGCCAGCAGTTTAGCAGGGACAGCGGCAAATCAGCCCCAGCATTTT.

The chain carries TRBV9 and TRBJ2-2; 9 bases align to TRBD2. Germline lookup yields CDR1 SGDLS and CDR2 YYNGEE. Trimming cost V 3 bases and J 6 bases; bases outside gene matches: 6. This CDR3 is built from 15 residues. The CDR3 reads CASSGAGGAAGELFF. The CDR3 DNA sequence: TGTGCCAGCAGCGGGGCGGGAGGGGCCGCCGGGGAGCTGTTTTTT.

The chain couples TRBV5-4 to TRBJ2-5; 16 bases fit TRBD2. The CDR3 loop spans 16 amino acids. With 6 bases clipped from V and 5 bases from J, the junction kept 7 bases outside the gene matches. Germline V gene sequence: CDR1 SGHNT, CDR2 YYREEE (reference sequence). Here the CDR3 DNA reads TGTGCCAGCACCGGGACTAGCGGGGGGGGGTTGGAGACCCAGTACTTC. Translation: CASTGTSGGGLETQYF. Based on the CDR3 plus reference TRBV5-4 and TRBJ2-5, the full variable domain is ETGVTQSPTHLIKTRGQQVTLRCSSQSGHNTVSWYQQALGQGPQFIFQYYREEENGRGNFPPRFSGLQFPNYSSELNVNALELDDSALYLCASTGTSGGGLETQYFGPGTRLLVL.

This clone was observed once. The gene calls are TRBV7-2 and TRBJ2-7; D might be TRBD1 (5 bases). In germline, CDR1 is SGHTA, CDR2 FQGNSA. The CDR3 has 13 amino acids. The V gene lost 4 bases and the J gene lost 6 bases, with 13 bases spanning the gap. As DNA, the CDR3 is TGTGCCAGCAGCTCCGACATAAGGGGCGAGCAGTACTTC. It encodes CASSSDIRGEQYF.

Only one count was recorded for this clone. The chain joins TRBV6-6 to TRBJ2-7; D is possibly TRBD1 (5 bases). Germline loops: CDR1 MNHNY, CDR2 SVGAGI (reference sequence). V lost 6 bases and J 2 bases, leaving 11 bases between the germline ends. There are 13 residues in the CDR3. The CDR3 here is CASSSGWPYEQYF. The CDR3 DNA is TGTGCCAGCAGCTCAGGGTGGCCCTACGAGCAGTACTTC.

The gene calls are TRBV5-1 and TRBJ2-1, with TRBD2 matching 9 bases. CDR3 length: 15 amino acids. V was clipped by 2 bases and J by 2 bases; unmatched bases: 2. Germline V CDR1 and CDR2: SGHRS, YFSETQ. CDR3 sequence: CASSFAGGAYNEQFF. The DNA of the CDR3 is TGCGCCAGCAGCTTTGCGGGAGGGGCCTACAATGAGCAGTTCTTC.

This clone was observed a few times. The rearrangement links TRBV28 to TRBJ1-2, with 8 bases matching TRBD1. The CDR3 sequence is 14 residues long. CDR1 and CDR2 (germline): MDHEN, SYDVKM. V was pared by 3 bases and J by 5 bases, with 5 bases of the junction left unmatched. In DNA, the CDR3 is TGTGCCAGCAGTTTGACAGGGGACTCTTATGGCTACACCTTC. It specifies CASSLTGDSYGYTF.

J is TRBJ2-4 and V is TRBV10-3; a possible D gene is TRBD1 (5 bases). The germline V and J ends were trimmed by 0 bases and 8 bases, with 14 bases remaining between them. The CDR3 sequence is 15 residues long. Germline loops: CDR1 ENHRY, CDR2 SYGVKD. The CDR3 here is CAISESAQGADIQYF. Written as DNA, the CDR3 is TGTGCCATCAGTGAGTCGGCCCAGGGCGCCGACATTCAGTACTTC.

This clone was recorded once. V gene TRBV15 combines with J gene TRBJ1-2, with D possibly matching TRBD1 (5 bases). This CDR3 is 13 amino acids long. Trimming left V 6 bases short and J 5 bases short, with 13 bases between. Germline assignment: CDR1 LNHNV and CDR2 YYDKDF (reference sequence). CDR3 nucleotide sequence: TGTGCCACCAGAGGGGAAGGTGATTATGGCTACACCTTC. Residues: CATRGEGDYGYTF.

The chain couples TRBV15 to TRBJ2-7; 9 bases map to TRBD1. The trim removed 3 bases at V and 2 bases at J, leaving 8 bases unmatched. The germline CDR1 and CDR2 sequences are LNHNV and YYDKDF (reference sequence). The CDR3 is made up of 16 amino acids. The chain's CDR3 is CATSREAGQGTYEQYF. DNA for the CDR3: TGTGCCACCAGCAGGGAGGCGGGACAGGGTACCTACGAGCAGTACTTC. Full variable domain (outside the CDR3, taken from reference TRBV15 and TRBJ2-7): DAMVIQNPRYQVTQFGKPVTLSCSQTLNHNVMYWYQQKSSQAPKLLFHYYDKDFNNEADTPDNFQSRRPNTSFCFLDIRSPGLGDTAMYLCATSREAGQGTYEQYFGPGTRLTVT.

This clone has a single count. The CDR3 loop reads CASSELSGVNTEAFF. The CDR3 nucleotides read TGTGCCAGCAGTGAATTGTCAGGGGTAAACACTGAAGCTTTCTTT. The V call is TRBV6-1, the J call TRBJ1-1; perhaps TRBD1 as D (6 bases). The CDR3 consists of 15 residues. The germline V gene has CDR1 MNHNS and CDR2 SASEGT. V lost 2 bases and J lost 2, with 12 bases in between.

The CDR3 spells CASSQAGGRAHEQYF. CDR3 sequence (DNA): TGTGCCAGCAGCCAAGCAGGCGGGAGGGCGCACGAGCAGTACTTC. This chain joins TRBV14 and TRBJ2-7, with 9 bases identical to TRBD2. The V segment lost 1 base and the J segment 5 bases; nucleotides outside the gene matches: 6. The germline V gene encodes CDR1 SGHDN and CDR2 FVKESK. The CDR3 runs to 15 residues. Supplemented by reference TRBV14 and TRBJ2-7, the full variable domain reads EAGVTQFPSHSVIEKGQTVTLRCDPISGHDNLYWYRRVMGKEIKFLLHFVKESKQDESGMPNNRFLAERTGGTYSTLKVQPAELEDSGVYFCASSQAGGRAHEQYFGPGTRLTVT.

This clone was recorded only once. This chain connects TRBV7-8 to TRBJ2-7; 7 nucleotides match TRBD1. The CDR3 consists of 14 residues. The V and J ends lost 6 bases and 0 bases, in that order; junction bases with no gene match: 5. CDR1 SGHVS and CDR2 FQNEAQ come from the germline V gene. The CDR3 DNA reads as TGTGCCAGCAGATCGGACAGGAGCTCCTACGAGCAGTACTTC. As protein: CASRSDRSSYEQYF.

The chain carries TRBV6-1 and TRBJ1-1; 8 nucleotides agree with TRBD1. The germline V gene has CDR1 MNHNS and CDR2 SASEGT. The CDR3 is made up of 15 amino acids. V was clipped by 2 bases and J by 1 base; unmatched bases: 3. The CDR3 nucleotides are TGTGCCAGCAGTGAAATGACAGGGGCGAACACTGAAGCTTTCTTT. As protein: CASSEMTGANTEAFF.

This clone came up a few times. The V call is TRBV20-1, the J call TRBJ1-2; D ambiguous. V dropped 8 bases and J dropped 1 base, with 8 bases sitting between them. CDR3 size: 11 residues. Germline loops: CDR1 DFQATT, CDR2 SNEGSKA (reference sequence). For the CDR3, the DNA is TGCAGTCCGTACATTAACTATGGCTACACCTTC. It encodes CSPYINYGYTF.

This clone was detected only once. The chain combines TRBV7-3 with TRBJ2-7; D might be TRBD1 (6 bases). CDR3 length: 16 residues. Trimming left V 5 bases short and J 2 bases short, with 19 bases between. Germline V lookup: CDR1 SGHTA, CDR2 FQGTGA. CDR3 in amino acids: CASSPSGTYLTYEQYF. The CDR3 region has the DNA TGTGCCAGCAGCCCCTCCGGGACATACCTTACCTACGAGCAGTACTTC.

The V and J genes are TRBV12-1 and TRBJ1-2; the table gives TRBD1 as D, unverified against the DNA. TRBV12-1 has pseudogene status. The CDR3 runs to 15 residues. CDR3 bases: TGTGCCAGCAGCATCCGGACAGGGGGATATAGCGGGCGCACCTTC. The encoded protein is CASSIRTGGYSGRTF.

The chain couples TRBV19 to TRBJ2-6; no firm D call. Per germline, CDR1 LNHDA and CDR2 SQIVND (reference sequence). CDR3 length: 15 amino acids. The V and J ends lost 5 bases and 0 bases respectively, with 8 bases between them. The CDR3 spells CASSRELSGANVLTF. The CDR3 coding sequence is TGTGCCAGTAGTCGAGAACTCTCTGGGGCCAACGTCCTGACTTTC.

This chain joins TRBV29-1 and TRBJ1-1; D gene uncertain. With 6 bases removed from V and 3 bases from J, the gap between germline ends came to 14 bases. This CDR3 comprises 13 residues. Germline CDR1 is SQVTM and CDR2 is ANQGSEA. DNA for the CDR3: TGCAGCGTCGCCGCGAGGGCTGACACTGAAGCTTTCTTT. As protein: CSVAARADTEAFF. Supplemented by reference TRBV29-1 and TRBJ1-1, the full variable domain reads SAVISQKPSRDICQRGTSLTIQCQVDSQVTMMFWYRQQPGQSLTLIATANQGSEATYESGFVIDKFPISRPNLTFSTLTVSNMSPEDSSIYLCSVAARADTEAFFGQGTRLTVV.

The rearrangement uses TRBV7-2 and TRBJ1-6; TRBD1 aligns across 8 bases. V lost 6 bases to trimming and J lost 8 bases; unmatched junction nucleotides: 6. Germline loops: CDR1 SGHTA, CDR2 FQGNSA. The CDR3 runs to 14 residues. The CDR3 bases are TGTGCCAGCAGATTAACAGGGGGGCATTCACCCCTCCACTTT. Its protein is CASRLTGGHSPLHF.